The rows below give T cell receptor beta chains drawn from one sample of a study of cytomegalovirus exposure and HLA in healthy donors. Sequencing was performed with immunoSEQ multiplex PCR; in TCRdb, only in-frame clones are kept and a portion is missing. Among about 63,000 clones listed, approximately 75% were seen once. The sample comprised PBMCs. The receptors originated from a man aged 50 or older in good health and CMV-seropositive. The CDR3 runs from the conserved cysteine through the conserved F or W. Each record gives: V gene, D gene, clone size, J gene, CDR3 DNA, CDR3 protein. The D gene is left open where the match is weak. Not every row has a clone size; where given, it reads once, few, many or a size class.

>TRBV2|TRBD1|-|TRBJ2-1
TGTGCCAGCAGTGATGGGACAGGGTTCAATGAGCAGTTCTTC
CASSDGTGFNEQFF
>TRBV5-1|-|-|TRBJ2-7
TGCGCCAGCAGCTTGGCCGGGAACTCCTACGAGCAGTACTTC
CASSLAGNSYEQYF
>TRBV27|-|-|TRBJ1-1
TGTGCCAGCAGTCAACAGGGTCAGAACACTGAAGCTTTCTTT
CASSQQGQNTEAFF
>TRBV27|-|-|TRBJ2-5
TGTGCCAGCAGTCCGCCGGGAAAAGAGACCCAGTACTTC
CASSPPGKETQYF
>TRBV29-1|-|-|TRBJ1-4
TGCAGCGCAAGTACAGGGACCGTCGGAGAGGGGAAACTGTTTTTT
CSASTGTVGEGKLFF
>TRBV5-4|TRBD2|-|TRBJ2-2
TGTGCCAGCAGAATAGCGGGGGGGCCGAACACCGGGGAGCTGTTTTTT
CASRIAGGPNTGELFF
>TRBV30|-|-|TRBJ2-7
TGTGCCTGGAGCGCAGGCCAACCCTACGAGCAGTACTTC
CAWSAGQPYEQYF
>TRBV7-2|-|-|TRBJ1-4
TGTGCCAGCAGCTTAGTTGTAGGGGTGGGGGAAAAACTGTTTTTT
CASSLVVGVGEKLFF
>TRBV18|-|-|TRBJ1-1
TGTGCCAGCTCCGAGGCCACGGGGAGGAGCACTGAAGCTTTCTTT
CASSEATGRSTEAFF
>TRBV29-1|-|-|TRBJ1-3
TGCAGCGGGGGGGGTAGCGGAAACACCATATATTTT
CSGGGSGNTIYF
>TRBV7-6|TRBD2|-|TRBJ2-3
TGTGCCAGCAGCACCGGGACTAGCGGGAGTAGCACAGATACGCAGTATTTT
CASSTGTSGSSTDTQYF
>TRBV2|TRBD1|-|TRBJ2-7
TGTGCCAGCAAGAGGACAGGGGATGGGGGTTTATCCTACGAGCAGTACTTC
CASKRTGDGGLSYEQYF
>TRBV27|-|-|TRBJ2-5
TGTGCCACCCGCGGAGTAGCGGCTTTTGAGACCCAGTACTTC
CATRGVAAFETQYF
>TRBV9|-|-|TRBJ2-7
TGTGCCAGCAGCGTAGAGGAGGGGGCTGGCCGCTACGAGCAGTACTTC
CASSVEEGAGRYEQYF
>TRBV7-9|-|-|TRBJ1-2
TGTGCCAGCAGCTTAGGGGGAAGGGAGTATGGCTACACCTTC
CASSLGGREYGYTF
>TRBV4-1|TRBD2|-|TRBJ2-5
TGCGCCAGCAGCCCCACTAGCGGGGGGATCCAAGAGACCCAGTACTTC
CASSPTSGGIQETQYF
>TRBV10-3|TRBD1|few|TRBJ2-3
TGTGCCATCAGGACAGGGGGCACAGATACGCAGTATTTT
CAIRTGGTDTQYF
>TRBV15|-|-|TRBJ2-7
TGTGCCACCAGCACAAATAAGAGGGACACACCCTACGAGCAGTACTTC
CATSTNKRDTPYEQYF
>TRBV5-4|TRBD1|-|TRBJ1-1
TGTGCCAGCAGTCCCGGACAGGCGAACACTGAAGCTTTCTTT
CASSPGQANTEAFF
>TRBV5-1|-|-|TRBJ2-5
TGCGCCAGCAGCTCGGCCAGGGGCGAGTGGGAGACCCAGTACTTC
CASSSARGEWETQYF
>TRBV29-1|-|-|TRBJ2-6
TGCAGCGTTGGCAGGGCAACTGGGGCCAACGTCCTGACTTTC
CSVGRATGANVLTF
>TRBV10-1|-|-|TRBJ1-5
TGCGCCAGCAGTGGGGCAGGGTGGTTTTATCAGCCCCAGCATTTT
CASSGAGWFYQPQHF
>TRBV4-3|-|-|TRBJ1-2
TGCGCCAGCAGCCATTCTTCGGTTGAGACACCCGGCTACACCTTC
CASSHSSVETPGYTF
>TRBV6-6|-|-|TRBJ1-6
TGTGCCAGCAGCCGGACAACGGGCTCTAATTCACCCCTCCACTTT
CASSRTTGSNSPLHF
>TRBV5-1|-|few|TRBJ1-1
TGCGCCAGCAGCTTGGGAGGGGGATTAGCTGAAGCTTTCTTT
CASSLGGGLAEAFF
>TRBV28|TRBD1|-|TRBJ1-5
TGTGCCAGCAGTCTTGGACAGGGTTTTAGGCAGCCCCAGCATTTT
CASSLGQGFRQPQHF
>TRBV11-3|TRBD2|-|TRBJ2-5
TGTGCCAGCAGCTTCAGCGGGAGTATGGGGCGAGAGACCCAGTACTTC
CASSFSGSMGRETQYF
>TRBV28|TRBD1|-|TRBJ2-7
TGTGCCAGCAGTTTAGGGGGACAGGGGCCAGGCGAGCAGTACTTC
CASSLGGQGPGEQYF
>TRBV30|-|-|TRBJ2-7
TGTGCCTGGAGTGTCCGGGCCTCTGGGAGGATAGAGCAGTACTTC
CAWSVRASGRIEQYF
>TRBV2|-|few|TRBJ1-1
TGTGCCAGCTGTGACAGTTCGAACACTGAAGCTTTCTTT
CASCDSSNTEAFF
>TRBV11-3|-|-|TRBJ1-1
TGTGCCAGCAGCCGAGGACAGTGGGGGATTGAAGCTTTCTTT
CASSRGQWGIEAFF
>TRBV11-1|-|-|TRBJ1-5
TGTGCCAGCAGCTCCCGGCGGGTAAACCAGCCCCAGCATTTT
CASSSRRVNQPQHF
>TRBV6-5|TRBD1|-|TRBJ2-2
TGTGCCAGCAGAAAACAGGGGGGCGGGGAGCTGTTTTTT
CASRKQGGGELFF
>TRBV5-1|TRBD1|-|TRBJ1-4
TGCGCCAGCAGCTGGAAGACAGGGGGAGGTGAAAAACTGTTTTTT
CASSWKTGGGEKLFF
>TRBV21-1|-|-|TRBJ2-1
TGTGCCAGCAGCAGCATCCCCCGTCCGGAGGGGTACAATGAGCAGTTCTTC
CASSSIPRPEGYNEQFF
>TRBV7-6|TRBD1|few|TRBJ1-2
TGTGCCAGCAGCGCCTGGGCACCGGGACAGAGATTC
CASSAWAPGQRF
>TRBV29-1|-|-|TRBJ1-1
TGCAGCGTTGGTTTTCGGGAAACTGAAGCTTTCTTT
CSVGFRETEAFF
>TRBV5-1|-|-|TRBJ2-4
TGCGCCAGCAGCTTGGGAGACACTAAAAACATTCAGTACTTC
CASSLGDTKNIQYF
>TRBV10-1|TRBD1|-|TRBJ2-1
TGCGCCAGCAGTGACGACAGGGTTAAGAATGAGCAGTTCTTC
CASSDDRVKNEQFF
>TRBV30|-|-|TRBJ1-5
TGTGCCTGGAGTGTAGGGGGGCCCCAGCATTTT
CAWSVGGPQHF
>TRBV5-4|TRBD2|few|TRBJ2-5
TGTGCCAGCAGGGGGGGCAGCGGGAGAGGGCAAGAGACCCAGTACTTC
CASRGGSGRGQETQYF
>TRBV9|TRBD1|-|TRBJ2-3
TGTGCCAGCAGTACCGGGACAGGGAGCACAGATACGCAGTATTTT
CASSTGTGSTDTQYF
>TRBV7-3|-|-|TRBJ2-1
TGTGCCAGCAGCTTCTCACAGGACAATGAGCAGTTCTTC
CASSFSQDNEQFF
>TRBV6-5|-|-|TRBJ1-4
TGTGCCAGCAGTTCACCGACAGCACCGACTAATGAAAAACTGTTTTTT
CASSSPTAPTNEKLFF
>TRBV27|-|-|TRBJ2-7
TGTGCCAGCAGTTTATCGGCCAGTCTTAAAAAGTACTTC
CASSLSASLKKYF
>TRBV14|-|-|TRBJ2-7
TGTGCCAGCGGCAGGCAGGGGTCCCACGAGCAGTACTTC
CASGRQGSHEQYF
>TRBV7-8|-|-|TRBJ2-1
TGTGCCAGCAGCTTAGGTAGCGGAGTGTACAATGAGCAGTTCTTC
CASSLGSGVYNEQFF
>TRBV11-2|-|-|TRBJ2-7
TGTGCCAGCAGCCGTTCAAGGACATCCTACGAGCAGTACTTC
CASSRSRTSYEQYF
>TRBV10-3|TRBD2|-|TRBJ2-1
TGTGCCGTCTTCCCTAGCGGGGGGACAAATGAGCAGTTCTTC
CAVFPSGGTNEQFF
>TRBV11-2|-|-|TRBJ2-5
TGTGCCAGCAGCTTTTGGGGGGAGCCCCAAGAGACCCAGTACTTC
CASSFWGEPQETQYF